These T cell receptor beta chains were read from a single sample in a study of blood T cell repertoires in COVID-19. Data came from immunoSEQ multiplex PCR; TCRdb stores just in-frame clones and leaves some out. The sample shows roughly 180,000 clones, 75% to 90% of them seen only once. The sequencing input was peripheral blood. The receptors come from a man between 65 and 85 years old with active or convalescent COVID-19. Both conserved end residues are part of each CDR3. Each record gives: J gene, D gene, clone size, V gene, CDR3 protein, CDR3 DNA. D genes are given only for firm matches. Not all rows give a size; the values are once, few, many and, for expanded clones, a class.

J gene: TRBJ1-5; D gene: NA; clone size: NA; V gene: TRBV28; CDR3 protein: CASSFGHSGGNQPQHF; CDR3 DNA: TGTGCCAGCAGTTTCGGACACTCCGGAGGCAATCAGCCCCAGCATTTT
J gene: TRBJ2-5; D gene: NA; clone size: NA; V gene: TRBV7-8; CDR3 protein: CASSADGAHQETQYF; CDR3 DNA: TGTGCCAGCAGCGCCGACGGAGCGCACCAAGAGACCCAGTACTTC
J gene: TRBJ1-4; D gene: NA; clone size: NA; V gene: TRBV5-8; CDR3 protein: CASSLEWGAPANEKLFF; CDR3 DNA: TGTGCCAGCAGCTTGGAGTGGGGAGCCCCAGCTAATGAAAAACTGTTTTTT
J gene: TRBJ2-1; D gene: NA; clone size: few; V gene: TRBV6-6; CDR3 protein: CASSFGPYNEQFF; CDR3 DNA: TGTGCCAGCAGTTTTGGCCCCTACAATGAGCAGTTCTTC
J gene: TRBJ1-1; D gene: NA; clone size: NA; V gene: TRBV7-9; CDR3 protein: CASSQTANTEAFF; CDR3 DNA: TGTGCCAGCAGCCAGACAGCGAACACTGAAGCTTTCTTT
J gene: TRBJ1-1; D gene: NA; clone size: NA; V gene: TRBV6-6; CDR3 protein: CASSYFGNTEAFF; CDR3 DNA: TGTGCCAGCAGTTATTTCGGGAATACTGAAGCTTTCTTT
J gene: TRBJ1-5; D gene: NA; clone size: NA; V gene: TRBV24-1; CDR3 protein: CATSSGRDNIGNQPQHF; CDR3 DNA: TGTGCCACCAGCAGCGGGAGGGACAATATTGGCAATCAGCCCCAGCATTTT
J gene: TRBJ2-2; D gene: NA; clone size: NA; V gene: TRBV9; CDR3 protein: CASSSYGATAGELFF; CDR3 DNA: TGTGCCAGCAGCTCCTATGGGGCTACGGCCGGGGAGCTGTTTTTT
J gene: TRBJ2-7; D gene: TRBD1; clone size: few; V gene: TRBV6-1; CDR3 protein: CASSGDRVSSAVYEQYF; CDR3 DNA: TGTGCCAGCAGTGGGGACAGGGTATCCTCGGCGGTCTACGAGCAGTACTTC
J gene: TRBJ1-3; D gene: NA; clone size: NA; V gene: TRBV29-1; CDR3 protein: CSVWGGGNTIYF; CDR3 DNA: TGCAGCGTTTGGGGAGGAGGAAACACCATATATTTT
J gene: TRBJ2-1; D gene: TRBD1; clone size: NA; V gene: TRBV11-3; CDR3 protein: CASSPGTGGFVGEQFF; CDR3 DNA: TGTGCCAGCAGCCCGGGGACAGGGGGCTTTGTCGGTGAGCAGTTCTTC
J gene: TRBJ1-5; D gene: TRBD1; clone size: NA; V gene: TRBV2; CDR3 protein: CASREGQGQPQHF; CDR3 DNA: TGTGCCAGCAGGGAGGGACAGGGACAGCCCCAGCATTTT
J gene: TRBJ1-2; D gene: TRBD1; clone size: NA; V gene: TRBV28; CDR3 protein: CASSFRDRGYGYTF; CDR3 DNA: TGTGCCAGCAGTTTCCGGGACAGGGGGTACGGCTACACCTTC
J gene: TRBJ2-1; D gene: NA; clone size: few; V gene: TRBV2; CDR3 protein: CASRRLVEQFF; CDR3 DNA: TGTGCCAGCAGGAGACTAGTTGAGCAGTTCTTC
J gene: TRBJ2-4; D gene: NA; clone size: NA; V gene: TRBV19; CDR3 protein: CASSIGQTLAKNIQYF; CDR3 DNA: TGTGCCAGTAGTATCGGACAGACCTTAGCCAAAAACATTCAGTACTTC
J gene: TRBJ1-1; D gene: TRBD1; clone size: NA; V gene: TRBV9; CDR3 protein: CASSVGQGSTEAFF; CDR3 DNA: TGTGCCAGCAGCGTGGGACAGGGAAGCACTGAAGCTTTCTTT
J gene: TRBJ2-7; D gene: TRBD1; clone size: NA; V gene: TRBV27; CDR3 protein: CASSLGQGNEQYF; CDR3 DNA: TGTGCCAGCAGTTTGGGACAGGGCAACGAGCAGTACTTC